This T cell receptor (beta chain) was obtained from a study of T cell responses to AZD1222 COVID-19 vaccine. A note on this clone: Its antigen is undetermined.

The V and J ends lost 4 bases and 1 base respectively, with 14 bases between them. The CDR3 runs to 16 residues. Per the germline V gene, CDR1 is SEHNR and CDR2 is FQNEAQ (reference sequence). General study results and limits: White British ancestry dominated among donors, who included more females, and clonal diversity was possibly underestimated. Without day 14 samples, only post-peak T cell repertoires were studied.

The method was immunoSEQ multiplex PCR; TCRdb's version includes in-frame clones alone and lacks a portion of them. In the table there are 90,000 to 120,000 clones, over 75% of which are singletons. The sequencing used peripheral blood, collected on day 0 of AZD1222 vaccination. The TCR comes from an adult in good health. The chain recombines TRBV7-9 with TRBJ1-5, with a weak D call TRBD1 (5 bases). The CDR3 region has the DNA TGTGCCAGCAGCTCTGGCGGGAGGGGCAGCAATCAGCCCCAGCATTTT. Its protein is CASSSGGRGSNQPQHF.